Here is one T cell receptor (beta chain) with its context. The source of the sample is a study of blood T cell repertoires in COVID-19. Study-level information: Samples representing acute and convalescent COVID-19 were sourced from the United States, Italy and Spain. T cells, B-cell-depleted T cells, or PBMCs supplied cDNA or gDNA.

Assignment of participants to cohorts was predicated upon participant-reported clinical history. What the recovered Cohort 3 donors had was two negative PCRs, clearance, or symptom resolution. Germline V lookup: CDR1 LGHDT, CDR2 YNNKEL (reference sequence). V was pared by 5 bases and J by 5 bases, with 9 bases between. The CDR3 extends over 12 amino acids. Assay used: immunoSEQ multiplex PCR; TCRdb lists only in-frame clones, some missing. The top ten clones hold about 4.6% of a sample with more than 300,000 clones, about nine tenths of them seen once. This clonotype was obtained from a man aged 30 to 45 who had recovered from COVID-19. The V and J genes are TRBV3-1 (or the pseudogene TRBV3-2) and TRBJ2-5; weak D call: TRBD1 (6 bases). The source material was PBMCs or T cells enriched from blood (not recorded which). Here the CDR3 DNA reads TGTGCCAGCAGCACAGGGTCGGAGACCCAGTACTTC. It is translated as CASSTGSETQYF.